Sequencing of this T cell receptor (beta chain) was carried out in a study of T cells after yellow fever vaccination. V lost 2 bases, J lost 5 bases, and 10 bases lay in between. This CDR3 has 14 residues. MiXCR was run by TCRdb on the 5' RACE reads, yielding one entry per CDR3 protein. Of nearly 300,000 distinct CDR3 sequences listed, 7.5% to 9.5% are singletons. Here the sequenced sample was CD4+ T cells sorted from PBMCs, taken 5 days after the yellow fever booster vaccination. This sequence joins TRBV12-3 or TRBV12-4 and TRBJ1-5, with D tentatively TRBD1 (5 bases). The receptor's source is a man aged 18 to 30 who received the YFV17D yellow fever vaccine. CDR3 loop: CASSLRLGHQPQHF. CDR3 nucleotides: TGTGCCAGCAGTTTACGATTGGGGCATCAGCCCCAGCATTTT.